The sequence of this T cell receptor (beta chain) was determined in a study of blood T cell repertoires in COVID-19. Methods used by the authors: Amplifying reference gene primers gave estimates of nucleated cell counts. Libraries were prepared by immunoSEQ multiplex PCR; TCRdb keeps only in-frame clonotypes and omits some of them. The D gene and trimming were derived from the DNA, and the V and J assignments and clone size from that table. The repertoire includes roughly 150,000 clones, 85% of them detected once, and approximately 8.2% sits in the top ten. Source material: peripheral blood. This receptor was obtained from a woman aged 80 or over with COVID-19, enrolled during active disease.

The CDR3 loop reads CASREGSAYGYTF. The CDR3 nucleotides read TGTGCCAGCAGGGAGGGGTCGGCATATGGCTACACCTTC. The chain recombines TRBV6-5 with TRBJ1-2; weak D call: TRBD1 (5 bases). This CDR3 is built from 13 residues. CDR1 MNHEY and CDR2 SVGAGI come from the germline V gene. The V and J ends lost 6 bases and 5 bases respectively, with 13 bases between them.